The present TCR beta chain was sequenced within a study of blood T cell repertoires in COVID-19. V was pared by 2 bases and J by 6 bases, with 5 bases of the junction left unmatched. The CDR3 extends over 14 amino acids. Germline CDR1 reads SGDLS; CDR2 reads YYNGEE. Clones were sequenced by immunoSEQ multiplex PCR, and TCRdb holds only the in-frame ones, with some missing. The table shows under 100,000 clones, with less than 95% occurring only once. Specimen: peripheral blood. The sequence was collected from a man between 45 and 60 years old with acute or convalescent COVID-19. The rearrangement uses TRBV9 and TRBJ2-3, with 8 bases identical to TRBD2. The CDR3 loop reads CASSVGAGDDTQYF. The CDR3 DNA reads TGTGCCAGCAGCGTCGGAGCGGGAGATGATACGCAGTATTTT.